This TCR beta chain stems from a study of shared clonotypes between healthy human individuals. Study-wide background: A few men and two women, aged 18 to 49, were donors.

Method: immunoSEQ multiplex PCR; TCRdb's copy keeps in-frame clones and lacks some. In the table there are about 1.5 million clones, approximately 97% of which are singletons. The CDR3 runs to 13 residues. V was clipped by 1 base and J by 7 bases, with 8 bases between them. Germline V lookup: CDR1 SGHNT, CDR2 YENEEA. Both subsets, CD45RA+ naive and CD45RA-negative memory, were split from the CD4+ cells. This clone was observed a handful of times. Its antigen is unidentified. Points from the study as a whole: Around 5% of naive CD4 clonotypes were common to a handful of donors. Sampling covered nothing but blood. Tissue TCR repertoires likely differ from those found in blood.

Sequenced material: naive CD4+ T cells sorted from blood. The sample's subset: CD45RA+ positively selected. The origin of this receptor is a man aged 25 to 40 in good health. The chain combines TRBV11-3 with TRBJ2-1, with D possibly being TRBD2 (6 bases). The CDR3 sequence: CASSLVADNEQFF. The CDR3 DNA reads TGTGCCAGCAGCTTAGTAGCGGATAATGAGCAGTTCTTC.